This entry concerns a single TCR beta chain. The data were obtained in a study of T cell responses to AZD1222 COVID-19 vaccine. Data came from immunoSEQ multiplex PCR; TCRdb stores just in-frame clones and leaves some out. Altogether 110,000 to 150,000 clones are present, about 90% being singletons, with the ten largest covering around 3.3%. The V gene's germline CDR1 is KGHDR and CDR2 SFDVKD. The CDR3 consists of 16 residues. V dropped 4 bases and J dropped 5; count of bases not matched to a gene: 6. The receptor was isolated from an adult who received the AZD1222 COVID-19 vaccine. The chain uses TRBV24-1 and TRBJ2-5; 13 bases are shared with TRBD2. This sample comprised peripheral blood, obtained 28 days after the second AZD1222 dose. CDR3 sequence reads: CATSDPGTSGKETQYF. The CDR3 DNA reads TGTGCCACCAGTGACCCCGGGACTAGCGGGAAGGAGACCCAGTACTTC.